This is a list of T cell receptor beta chains from one sample in a study of blood T cell repertoires in COVID-19. TCRdb keeps only in-frame clones here, not all; method: immunoSEQ multiplex PCR. Here the sample spans more than 85,000 clones, around 86% being singletons. Sequenced sample: peripheral blood. Source of these receptors: a woman aged 70-85 years with acute or convalescent COVID-19. CDR3s include the opening cysteine and the closing phenylalanine or tryptophan. A D gene is named only where the DNA matches it firmly.

j_gene	v_gene	d_gene	CDR3aa
TRBJ1-2	TRBV6-1	-	CASSEQGIYGYTF
TRBJ1-5	TRBV6-5	-	CASSYTGSSNQPQHF
TRBJ1-3	TRBV5-4	TRBD1	CASSSQGTGNTIYF
TRBJ2-1	TRBV7-6	-	CASSPALASVFF
TRBJ2-1	TRBV5-1	-	CASSSGTGPLNEQFF
TRBJ1-5	TRBV27	TRBD1	CASSPRQGEPQHF
TRBJ2-7	TRBV3-1/TRBV3-2	TRBD2	CASSRSPVGLGVYEQYF
TRBJ2-7	TRBV2	-	CASSVDRSSYEQYF
TRBJ1-1	TRBV5-1	-	CASSLETGKNTEAFF
TRBJ1-2	TRBV19	-	CASRKRRENYGYTF
TRBJ1-1	TRBV2	-	CASTQQRGSEAFF
TRBJ2-1	TRBV7-9	TRBD2	CASSSRTSGSNEQFF
TRBJ1-2	TRBV19	-	CASSARTYYGYTF
TRBJ2-1	TRBV3-1/TRBV3-2	-	CASSQGSGSYNEQFF
TRBJ2-2	TRBV19	-	CASSITTGPGELFF
TRBJ1-1	TRBV6-6	-	CASSSNSPGRNTEAFF
TRBJ1-5	TRBV19	-	CASSTSDRFRNQPQHF
TRBJ1-6	TRBV11-2	TRBD1	CASSFDGQAPSPLHF
TRBJ1-6	TRBV3-1/TRBV3-2	TRBD1	CASSQGSRGYSPLHF
TRBJ1-1	TRBV5-1	-	CASSLSNTEAFF
TRBJ2-1	TRBV6-5	-	CASSYLNEQFF
TRBJ2-1	TRBV30	TRBD2	CAWSGGGSAIYNEQFF
TRBJ2-5	TRBV19	-	CASSTVSGRGETQYF
TRBJ1-6	TRBV19	-	CASSMYGENSPLHF
TRBJ2-5	TRBV15	TRBD1	CATTQNRGALETQYF
TRBJ2-1	TRBV3-1/TRBV3-2	TRBD2	CASSQDFPSGRRRGNEQFF
TRBJ1-2	TRBV6-1	-	CASSEVSRSSYTF
TRBJ1-1	TRBV7-9	-	CASSLEWGAEAFF